The 9 T cell receptor beta chains below all came from one sample that was sequenced in a study of blood T cell repertoires in COVID-19. Sequenced by immunoSEQ multiplex PCR; TCRdb stores in-frame clones only, minus some. The sample shows 200,000 or so clones, 70% to 90% of them seen only once. Sequences were obtained from PBMCs or T cells enriched from blood (not recorded which). These receptors were obtained from a woman between 18 and 30 years old who had recovered from COVID-19.

This clone has just one count. V and J are TRBV2 and TRBJ1-2; no clear D. The CDR3 spans 13 residues. The germline V gene has CDR1 SNHLY and CDR2 FYNNEI. Trimming pared 4 bases from V and 4 bases from J, leaving 10 bases between. CDR3 loop: CASSVSTIYGYTF. The CDR3 nucleotides are TGTGCCAGCAGTGTCAGTACCATCTATGGCTACACCTTC.

This chain uses TRBV5-1 with TRBJ1-1; unclear D gene. The CDR3 runs to 13 residues. Germline loops: CDR1 SGHRS, CDR2 YFSETQ. V dropped 2 bases and J dropped 7 bases, with 12 bases sitting between them. The CDR3 nucleotides are TGCGCCAGCAGCTTTGGGCAGGATGGTGAAGCTTTCTTT. Amino acid sequence: CASSFGQDGEAFF.

The rearrangement joins TRBV12-3 or TRBV12-4 to TRBJ1-2; D not certain. The CDR3 loop spans 12 amino acids. V was trimmed by 5 bases and J by 8 bases, leaving 12 bases between them. CDR3 loop: CASSHYPTGYTF. CDR3 nucleotide sequence: TGTGCCAGCAGTCACTACCCGACGGGCTACACCTTC.

The gene calls are TRBV5-1 and TRBJ2-7; 7 positions match TRBD1. V trimming: 3 bases; J trimming: 2 bases; junction bases outside the gene matches: 8. Per the germline V gene, CDR1 is SGHRS and CDR2 is YFSETQ. This CDR3 is built from 15 residues. The CDR3 bases are TGCGCCAGCAGCTCATCCGGGACAGTGCCCTACGAGCAGTACTTC. Its translation: CASSSSGTVPYEQYF.

This clone occurred a few times. The chain uses TRBV2 and TRBJ2-1, with TRBD2 matching 7 bases. The CDR3 sequence is 16 residues long. V gave up 2 bases and J gave up 6 bases; unmatched junction bases: 10. In germline, CDR1 is SNHLY, CDR2 FYNNEI. CDR3 loop: CASSESETSRSNEQFF. The CDR3, as DNA: TGTGCCAGCAGTGAATCCGAGACTAGCAGGAGCAATGAGCAGTTCTTC.

The V and J genes are TRBV6-5 and TRBJ2-5; 10 bases match TRBD2. Per germline, CDR1 MNHEY and CDR2 SVGAGI. This CDR3 is 15 amino acids long. V shed 5 bases, J shed 5 bases, and the junction held 8 bases outside the gene matches. The CDR3 DNA reads as TGTGCCAGCAGTATAGAGCGGGGGGGCTATGAGACCCAGTACTTC. As protein: CASSIERGGYETQYF.

V usage is TRBV19 and J usage is TRBJ1-4; 8 bases map to TRBD1. Germline CDR1 LNHDA, CDR2 SQIVND (reference sequence). CDR3 length: 15 residues. Trimming removed 1 base from V and 7 bases from J; junction bases left unmatched: 5. CDR3 sequence reads: CASSIGSGGIEKLFF. The CDR3 DNA reads TGTGCCAGTAGTATAGGGTCAGGGGGCATTGAAAAACTGTTTTTT.

The gene calls are TRBV30 and TRBJ1-2; D remains ambiguous. The CDR3 contains 13 residues. V gave up 2 bases and J gave up 0 bases, with 7 bases separating them. Germline loops: CDR1 GTSNPN, CDR2 SVGIG (reference sequence). Here the CDR3 DNA reads TGTGCCTGGAGTTTTCCAGCTAACTATGGCTACACCTTC. Translated: CAWSFPANYGYTF.

V and J are TRBV4-1 and TRBJ2-7; 11 bases are shared with TRBD2. This CDR3 comprises 18 residues. CDR1 and CDR2 (germline): MGHRA, YSYEKL. V lost 6 bases, J lost 0 bases, and 13 bases stayed unmatched. The CDR3 here is CASSQRASGGSPSYEQYF. CDR3 nucleotide sequence: TGCGCCAGCAGTCAACGGGCTAGCGGGGGGTCACCCTCCTACGAGCAGTACTTC.